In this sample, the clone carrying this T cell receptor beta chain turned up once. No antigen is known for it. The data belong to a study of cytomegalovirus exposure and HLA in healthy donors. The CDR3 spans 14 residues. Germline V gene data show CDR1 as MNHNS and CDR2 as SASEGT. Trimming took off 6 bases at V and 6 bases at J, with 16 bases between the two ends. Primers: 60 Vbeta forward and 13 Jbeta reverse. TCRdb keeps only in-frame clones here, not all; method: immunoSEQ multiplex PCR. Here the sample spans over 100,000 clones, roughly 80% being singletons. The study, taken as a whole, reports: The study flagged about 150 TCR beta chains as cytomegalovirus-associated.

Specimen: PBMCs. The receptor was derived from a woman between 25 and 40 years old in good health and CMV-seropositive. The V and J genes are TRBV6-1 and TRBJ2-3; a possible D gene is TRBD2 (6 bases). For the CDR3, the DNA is TGTGCCAGCAGGGCCGGGGGTAACAGGGATACGCAGTATTTT. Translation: CASRAGGNRDTQYF.